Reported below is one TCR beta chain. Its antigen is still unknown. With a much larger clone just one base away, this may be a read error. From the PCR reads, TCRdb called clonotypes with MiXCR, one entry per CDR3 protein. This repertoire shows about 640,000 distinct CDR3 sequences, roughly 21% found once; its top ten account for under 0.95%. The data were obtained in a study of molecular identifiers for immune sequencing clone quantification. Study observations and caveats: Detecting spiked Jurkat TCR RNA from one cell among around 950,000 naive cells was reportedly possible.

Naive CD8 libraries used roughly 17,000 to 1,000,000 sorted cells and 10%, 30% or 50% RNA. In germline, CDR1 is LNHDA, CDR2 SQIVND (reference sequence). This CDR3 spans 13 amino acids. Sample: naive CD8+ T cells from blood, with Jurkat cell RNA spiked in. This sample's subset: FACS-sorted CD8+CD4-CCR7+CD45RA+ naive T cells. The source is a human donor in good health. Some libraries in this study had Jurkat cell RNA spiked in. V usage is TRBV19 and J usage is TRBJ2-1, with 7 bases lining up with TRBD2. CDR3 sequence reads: CASSINAGVERFF. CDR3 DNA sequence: TGTGCCAGTAGCATTAATGCGGGGGTTGAGCGGTTCTTC.